Listed below are T cell receptor beta chains from one sample, sequenced in a study of T cell responses to AZD1222 COVID-19 vaccine. Clones were read by immunoSEQ multiplex PCR, and TCRdb kept only the in-frame ones, dropping some. This table has tens of thousands of clones, 80% to 90% appearing once. The specimen comprised peripheral blood, sampled on day 0 of AZD1222 vaccination. All receptors come from an adult in good health. The conserved cysteine and the conserved F or W are not part of the CDR3 here. Clone size is given for some rows only: seen once, a few or many times, or a class if the clone is expanded.

clone_size: -
cdr3_length: 13
v_call: TRBV6-5
j_call: TRBJ1-5
cdr3_aa: ASSSARTGGQPQH

clone_size: -
cdr3_length: 13
v_call: TRBV5-4
j_call: TRBJ2-1
cdr3_aa: ASSLGEGSYNEQF

clone_size: -
cdr3_length: 13
v_call: TRBV7-3
j_call: TRBJ2-1
cdr3_aa: ASSSRDRGQVEQF

clone_size: -
cdr3_length: 11
v_call: TRBV29-1
j_call: TRBJ2-1
cdr3_aa: SAQTGRYNEQF

clone_size: -
cdr3_length: 11
v_call: TRBV25-1
j_call: TRBJ1-1
cdr3_aa: ATNNPGNTEAF

clone_size: -
cdr3_length: 13
v_call: TRBV19
j_call: TRBJ1-5
cdr3_aa: ASSIVGHGNQPQH

clone_size: -
cdr3_length: 12
v_call: TRBV19
j_call: TRBJ1-1
cdr3_aa: ASKAGSGNTEAF

clone_size: -
cdr3_length: 16
v_call: TRBV5-5
j_call: TRBJ1-4
cdr3_aa: ASSLAPGQGSLREKLF

clone_size: -
cdr3_length: 15
v_call: TRBV10-3
j_call: TRBJ1-5
cdr3_aa: AISERLSAALNQPQH

clone_size: once
cdr3_length: 12
v_call: TRBV28
j_call: TRBJ2-1
cdr3_aa: ASTLGVLAGEQF

clone_size: few
cdr3_length: 13
v_call: TRBV5-1
j_call: TRBJ1-1
cdr3_aa: ASSPQAGMNTEAF

clone_size: -
cdr3_length: 11
v_call: TRBV6-5
j_call: TRBJ1-5
cdr3_aa: ASSTGWNQPQH

clone_size: -
cdr3_length: 11
v_call: TRBV6-1
j_call: TRBJ1-3
cdr3_aa: ASSPRSGGTIY

clone_size: -
cdr3_length: 12
v_call: TRBV11-2
j_call: TRBJ1-3
cdr3_aa: ASSLGPQGNTIY

clone_size: -
cdr3_length: 11
v_call: TRBV7-2
j_call: TRBJ1-4
cdr3_aa: ASSPFEGTKLF

clone_size: -
cdr3_length: 13
v_call: TRBV7-2
j_call: TRBJ2-3
cdr3_aa: ASSVLAGGPDTQY

clone_size: -
cdr3_length: 13
v_call: TRBV28
j_call: TRBJ2-1
cdr3_aa: ASSSPGHSNNEQF

clone_size: -
cdr3_length: 11
v_call: TRBV5-1
j_call: TRBJ1-2
cdr3_aa: ASSLAEGFGYT

clone_size: -
cdr3_length: 13
v_call: TRBV6-5
j_call: TRBJ1-6
cdr3_aa: ASSYSGDRNSPLH

clone_size: -
cdr3_length: 13
v_call: TRBV28
j_call: TRBJ1-2
cdr3_aa: ASSLRAGGWGGYT

clone_size: -
cdr3_length: 12
v_call: TRBV4-1
j_call: TRBJ2-5
cdr3_aa: ASSPRDRQETQY

clone_size: -
cdr3_length: 13
v_call: TRBV7-9
j_call: TRBJ1-2
cdr3_aa: ASSKTGTGFYGYT

clone_size: -
cdr3_length: 9
v_call: TRBV7-2
j_call: TRBJ1-1
cdr3_aa: ASSRITEAF

clone_size: -
cdr3_length: 12
v_call: TRBV6-5
j_call: TRBJ2-7
cdr3_aa: ASRLTGGDYEQY

clone_size: -
cdr3_length: 12
v_call: TRBV27
j_call: TRBJ1-2
cdr3_aa: ASSIQQGSYGYT

clone_size: -
cdr3_length: 14
v_call: TRBV27
j_call: TRBJ2-3
cdr3_aa: ASSLIGGGVTDTQY

clone_size: -
cdr3_length: 15
v_call: TRBV7-6
j_call: TRBJ2-2
cdr3_aa: ASSRSPGQENTGELF

clone_size: -
cdr3_length: 13
v_call: TRBV9
j_call: TRBJ1-2
cdr3_aa: ASSVEPTAIVGYT

clone_size: -
cdr3_length: 13
v_call: TRBV7-2
j_call: TRBJ2-4
cdr3_aa: ASSLEGTGARLQY

clone_size: -
cdr3_length: 12
v_call: TRBV3-1/TRBV3-2
j_call: TRBJ1-5
cdr3_aa: ASSQTDRDQPQH

clone_size: -
cdr3_length: 11
v_call: TRBV29-1
j_call: TRBJ2-4
cdr3_aa: SVGTGGEGIQY